One sample yielded the 24 T cell receptor beta chains listed below, sequenced in a study of cytomegalovirus exposure and HLA in healthy donors. 13 Jbeta primers and 60 Vbeta primers were used for the PCR. The protocol was immunoSEQ multiplex PCR, while the TCRdb copy is restricted to in-frame clones and leaves out a portion. The sample lists about 55,000 clones, approximately 80% occurring once. What was sequenced was PBMCs. Every receptor here comes from a female donor in good health and CMV-seronegative.

This clone has more than one count but fewer than ten. The genes are TRBV28 and TRBJ2-5; 11 bases are a match to TRBD1. The J call is doubtful: the DNA matches TRBJ2-7 better. There are 15 residues in the CDR3. The germline CDR1 and CDR2 sequences are MDHEN and SYDVKM. The CDR3 bases are TGTGCCAGCAGTTATACGGGACAGGGGGCCTACGAGCAGTACTTC. Translation gives CASSYTGQGAYEQYF.

The V gene is TRBV6-6, the J gene TRBJ2-7; 11 bases are shared with TRBD2. Germline-derived CDR1 and CDR2 are MNHNY and SVGAGI (reference sequence). There are 14 residues in the CDR3. J was trimmed by 2 bases and V by 7 bases; bases with no gene match: 4. CDR3 DNA: TGTGCCAGCACGGGACTAGCGGCTACCTACGAGCAGTACTTC. Translated: CASTGLAATYEQYF.

This clone appeared a few times. The chain is built from TRBV4-2 and TRBJ2-3, with TRBD2 identical over 7 bases. CDR1 and CDR2 (germline): LGHNA, YNFKEQ. This CDR3 spans 16 amino acids. The V gene end was trimmed by 4 bases and the J gene end by 3 bases; junction bases not matched to a gene: 10. CDR3 loop: CASSPTPGGTTDTQYF. The CDR3 DNA is TGTGCCAGCAGCCCTACTCCGGGAGGAACAACAGATACGCAGTATTTT.

This clone appeared once. The chain combines TRBV6-4 with TRBJ2-2; maybe TRBD2 (5 bases). The germline V gene encodes CDR1 MRHNA and CDR2 SNTAGT. The CDR3 has 13 amino acids. V was pared by 0 bases and J by 7 bases, with 6 bases between. CDR3 sequence reads: CASSDSEGGELFF. Written as DNA, the CDR3 is TGTGCCAGCAGTGACTCTGAGGGCGGGGAGCTGTTTTTT.

This clone was seen only a few times. This chain joins TRBV18 and TRBJ2-1, with 11 bases aligning to TRBD1. CDR3 length: 17 residues. Germline loops: CDR1 KGHSH, CDR2 LQKENI. The V gene end was trimmed by 0 bases and the J gene end by 0 bases; junction bases not matched to a gene: 1. The chain's CDR3 is CASSPPGTGGSYNEQFF. CDR3 bases: TGTGCCAGCTCACCACCCGGGACAGGGGGCTCCTACAATGAGCAGTTCTTC. Full variable domain (remainder filled in from reference TRBV18 and TRBJ2-1): NAGVMQNPRHLVRRRGQEARLRCSPMKGHSHVYWYRQLPEEGLKFMVYLQKENIIDESGMPKERFSAEFPKEGPSILRIQQVVRGDSAAYFCASSPPGTGGSYNEQFFGPGTRLTVL.

This chain uses TRBV6-6 with TRBJ1-1; D is possibly TRBD1 (6 bases). Germline CDR1 and CDR2: MNHNY and SVGAGI (reference sequence). The ends were cut back, 6 bases at V and 7 bases at J, with 12 bases in the middle. The CDR3 totals 12 residues. The CDR3 loop reads CASSKTGNEAFF. CDR3 DNA sequence: TGTGCCAGCAGCAAAACAGGGAATGAAGCTTTCTTT.

This clone was observed a handful of times. This chain's CDR3 is CASSILQGGYEQYF. In DNA, the CDR3 is TGTGCCAGTAGTATATTACAGGGTGGCTACGAGCAGTACTTC. The chain has TRBV19 and TRBJ2-7, with D possibly matching TRBD1 (6 bases). From germline, CDR1 is LNHDA and CDR2 SQIVND (reference sequence). The V gene lost 2 bases and the J gene lost 3 bases, with 11 bases spanning the gap. CDR3 size: 14 residues.

This rearrangement joins TRBV4-1 to TRBJ1-2; TRBD1 might be the D (5 bases). This CDR3 region has 15 residues. CDR1 MGHRA and CDR2 YSYEKL come from the germline V gene. V was cut by 0 bases and J by 5 bases, with 13 bases left in between. CDR3 sequence (DNA): TGCGCCAGCAGCCAAGATTCCCAGGGTGGATATGGCTACACCTTC. Residues: CASSQDSQGGYGYTF.

The chain carries TRBV28 and TRBJ2-7, with TRBD1 matching over 7 bases. The length of the CDR3 is 14 residues. Germline CDR1 is MDHEN and CDR2 is SYDVKM. Unmatched junction bases numbered 5, after V lost 5 bases and J lost 1 base. For the CDR3, the DNA is TGTGCCAGCAGTAAAAGACAGGGATCCTACGAGCAGTACTTC. This encodes CASSKRQGSYEQYF.

In its sample, this clone was seen a few times. The genes are TRBV7-3 and TRBJ2-5, with 10 nucleotides matching TRBD2. Trimming took 5 bases from V and 7 from J; bases not matched to a gene: 4. This CDR3 is 13 amino acids long. CDR1 and CDR2 (germline): SGHTA, FQGTGA. Here the CDR3 DNA reads TGTGCCAGCAGCCTAAAGCGGGGGGGGACCCAGTACTTC. It codes for CASSLKRGGTQYF.

As concerns this clone: Compared with germline, one end of the junction differs, possibly owing to a read error. This chain connects TRBV7-9 to TRBJ1-1, with a possible D match to TRBD1 (5 bases). Looked up from germline, CDR1 is SEHNR and CDR2 is FQNEAQ (reference sequence). The CDR3 extends over 12 amino acids. DNA of the CDR3: TGTACCAGCAGCTTAGTCGGGGGAGAGGCTTTCTTT. Translation: CTSSLVGGEAFF.

The chain recombines TRBV4-1 with TRBJ2-7; a weak D match, TRBD2 (5 bases). The germline CDR1 and CDR2 sequences are MGHRA and YSYEKL. Trimming left V 0 bases short and J 2 bases short, with 11 bases between. The CDR3 has 15 residues. CDR3 residues: CASSQEVGLPYEQYF. The CDR3 region has the DNA TGCGCCAGCAGCCAAGAAGTCGGACTCCCCTACGAGCAGTACTTC.

The rearrangement uses TRBV7-2 and TRBJ1-5; D unresolved. The CDR3 loop spans 14 amino acids. Trimming stripped 0 bases from V and 5 bases from J, with 8 bases between. Germline V gene sequence: CDR1 SGHTA, CDR2 FQGNSA. CDR3 nucleotides: TGTGCCAGCAGCTTAGCCCTCGGGGATCAGCCCCAGCATTTT. Its protein is CASSLALGDQPQHF. Based on the CDR3 plus reference TRBV7-2 and TRBJ1-5, the full variable domain is GAGVSQSPSNKVTEKGKDVELRCDPISGHTALYWYRQSLGQGLEFLIYFQGNSAPDKSGLPSDRFSAERTGGSVSTLTIQRTQQEDSAVYLCASSLALGDQPQHFGDGTRLSIL.

The chain links TRBV5-5 to TRBJ1-5; D possibly corresponds to TRBD1 (5 bases). The CDR3 loop spans 15 amino acids. The V end was cut by 3 bases, the J end by 6 bases, with 16 bases between. Germline V gene data show CDR1 as SGHKS and CDR2 as YYEKEE (reference sequence). This chain's CDR3 is CASSSGLWGGQPQHF. CDR3 sequence (DNA): TGTGCCAGCAGCTCCGGTCTATGGGGCGGTCAGCCCCAGCATTTT.

This clone was detected only a few times. The chain employs TRBV28 and TRBJ2-1, with 7 positions matching TRBD1. The CDR3 is made up of 15 amino acids. After removal of 8 bases from V and 3 bases from J, the junction contained 10 bases not matched to a gene. Germline-derived CDR1 and CDR2 are MDHEN and SYDVKM. This CDR3 is CASLSGQIIYNEQFF. DNA of the CDR3: TGTGCCAGCCTCTCGGGACAGATCATCTACAATGAGCAGTTCTTC.

This chain links TRBV7-8 with TRBJ2-1; D is possibly TRBD1 (6 bases). CDR1 and CDR2 (germline): SGHVS, FQNEAQ. CDR3 length equals 13 residues. Trimming shortened V by 5 bases and J by 10 bases, and 15 bases separated the two germline ends. The CDR3 region has the DNA TGTGCCAGCAGCGCCCACAGGGCGCGGGAGCAGTTCTTC. It yields the protein CASSAHRAREQFF.

This rearrangement joins TRBV5-1 to TRBJ2-3; D ambiguous. From germline, CDR1 is SGHRS and CDR2 YFSETQ. The CDR3 consists of 14 residues. Trimming removed 1 base from V and 0 bases from J, with 6 bases in between. CDR3 nucleotide sequence: TGCGCCAGCAGCTTGCGTTCTAGCACAGATACGCAGTATTTT. Its translation: CASSLRSSTDTQYF.

Worth noting for this clone: A read error may produce the germline difference seen at one junction end. The sample holds other DNA sequences that translate to the same CDR3. V and J are TRBV6-5 and TRBJ2-7, with 11 bases aligning to TRBD2. In germline, CDR1 is MNHEY, CDR2 SVGAGI. This CDR3 comprises 15 residues. The CDR3 region has the DNA TGCGCCAGCACAACGGCGGGACTAGCGGACTACGAGCAGTACTTC. It yields the protein CASTTAGLADYEQYF.

The chain carries TRBV15 and TRBJ2-2; TRBD1 matches 8 bases. The CDR3 contains 16 residues. V shed 4 bases and J 4 bases; nucleotides not matched to a gene: 8. Germline-derived CDR1 and CDR2 are LNHNV and YYDKDF (reference sequence). In DNA, the CDR3 is TGTGCCACCAGCACCCCCAGGGGGCAGAGCACCGGGGAGCTGTTTTTT. It is translated as CATSTPRGQSTGELFF.

The chain couples TRBV9 to TRBJ2-5, with D possibly matching TRBD1 (6 bases). The CDR3 is 15 residues long. V lost 3 bases and J 2 bases, leaving 14 bases between the germline ends. CDR1 and CDR2 (germline): SGDLS, YYNGEE. CDR3 in amino acids: CASSATGSPQETQYF. DNA for the CDR3: TGTGCCAGCAGCGCCACAGGGAGCCCTCAAGAGACCCAGTACTTC.

V is TRBV29-1 and J is TRBJ2-5; a weak D match, TRBD1 (6 bases). The CDR3 totals 11 residues. Trimming removed 4 bases at V and 4 bases at J, with 7 bases between. Germline V CDR1 and CDR2: SQVTM, ANQGSEA. The CDR3 sequence is CSVVGAETQYF. CDR3 in DNA: TGCAGCGTTGTGGGGGCAGAGACCCAGTACTTC.

This clone was seen a few times. J is TRBJ2-1 and V is TRBV5-1, with a weak D call TRBD1 (5 bases). The germline V and J ends were trimmed by 1 base and 2 bases, with 10 bases remaining between them. The CDR3 consists of 15 residues. CDR1 is SGHRS and CDR2 is YFSETQ in the germline V gene. CDR3 in DNA: TGCGCCAGCAGCTTGATTGGGGCCGCCTACAATGAGCAGTTCTTC. Encoded protein: CASSLIGAAYNEQFF. Supplemented by reference TRBV5-1 and TRBJ2-1, the full variable domain reads KAGVTQTPRYLIKTRGQQVTLSCSPISGHRSVSWYQQTPGQGLQFLFEYFSETQRNKGNFPGRFSGRQFSNSRSEMNVSTLELGDSALYLCASSLIGAAYNEQFFGPGTRLTVL.

This clone was seen a few times. CDR3 DNA sequence: TGTGCCAGCAGTTATTCCCGAACAGGGTGGGATGGCTACACCTTC. Protein: CASSYSRTGWDGYTF. The chain uses TRBV6-5 and TRBJ1-2, with a possible D match to TRBD1 (6 bases). The CDR3 is 15 residues long. Germline V gene sequence: CDR1 MNHEY, CDR2 SVGAGI. V was clipped by 3 bases and J by 6 bases, with 17 bases between them.

The chain is built from TRBV28 and TRBJ2-1, with TRBD1 identical over 10 bases. J gave up 6 bases and V 7 bases, and 6 bases lay outside the gene matches. Germline values: CDR1 MDHEN, CDR2 SYDVKM. This CDR3 has 14 amino acids. CDR3 DNA sequence: TGTGCCAGCACCAACCGGGACAGGGGCAATGAGCAGTTCTTC. It is translated as CASTNRDRGNEQFF.